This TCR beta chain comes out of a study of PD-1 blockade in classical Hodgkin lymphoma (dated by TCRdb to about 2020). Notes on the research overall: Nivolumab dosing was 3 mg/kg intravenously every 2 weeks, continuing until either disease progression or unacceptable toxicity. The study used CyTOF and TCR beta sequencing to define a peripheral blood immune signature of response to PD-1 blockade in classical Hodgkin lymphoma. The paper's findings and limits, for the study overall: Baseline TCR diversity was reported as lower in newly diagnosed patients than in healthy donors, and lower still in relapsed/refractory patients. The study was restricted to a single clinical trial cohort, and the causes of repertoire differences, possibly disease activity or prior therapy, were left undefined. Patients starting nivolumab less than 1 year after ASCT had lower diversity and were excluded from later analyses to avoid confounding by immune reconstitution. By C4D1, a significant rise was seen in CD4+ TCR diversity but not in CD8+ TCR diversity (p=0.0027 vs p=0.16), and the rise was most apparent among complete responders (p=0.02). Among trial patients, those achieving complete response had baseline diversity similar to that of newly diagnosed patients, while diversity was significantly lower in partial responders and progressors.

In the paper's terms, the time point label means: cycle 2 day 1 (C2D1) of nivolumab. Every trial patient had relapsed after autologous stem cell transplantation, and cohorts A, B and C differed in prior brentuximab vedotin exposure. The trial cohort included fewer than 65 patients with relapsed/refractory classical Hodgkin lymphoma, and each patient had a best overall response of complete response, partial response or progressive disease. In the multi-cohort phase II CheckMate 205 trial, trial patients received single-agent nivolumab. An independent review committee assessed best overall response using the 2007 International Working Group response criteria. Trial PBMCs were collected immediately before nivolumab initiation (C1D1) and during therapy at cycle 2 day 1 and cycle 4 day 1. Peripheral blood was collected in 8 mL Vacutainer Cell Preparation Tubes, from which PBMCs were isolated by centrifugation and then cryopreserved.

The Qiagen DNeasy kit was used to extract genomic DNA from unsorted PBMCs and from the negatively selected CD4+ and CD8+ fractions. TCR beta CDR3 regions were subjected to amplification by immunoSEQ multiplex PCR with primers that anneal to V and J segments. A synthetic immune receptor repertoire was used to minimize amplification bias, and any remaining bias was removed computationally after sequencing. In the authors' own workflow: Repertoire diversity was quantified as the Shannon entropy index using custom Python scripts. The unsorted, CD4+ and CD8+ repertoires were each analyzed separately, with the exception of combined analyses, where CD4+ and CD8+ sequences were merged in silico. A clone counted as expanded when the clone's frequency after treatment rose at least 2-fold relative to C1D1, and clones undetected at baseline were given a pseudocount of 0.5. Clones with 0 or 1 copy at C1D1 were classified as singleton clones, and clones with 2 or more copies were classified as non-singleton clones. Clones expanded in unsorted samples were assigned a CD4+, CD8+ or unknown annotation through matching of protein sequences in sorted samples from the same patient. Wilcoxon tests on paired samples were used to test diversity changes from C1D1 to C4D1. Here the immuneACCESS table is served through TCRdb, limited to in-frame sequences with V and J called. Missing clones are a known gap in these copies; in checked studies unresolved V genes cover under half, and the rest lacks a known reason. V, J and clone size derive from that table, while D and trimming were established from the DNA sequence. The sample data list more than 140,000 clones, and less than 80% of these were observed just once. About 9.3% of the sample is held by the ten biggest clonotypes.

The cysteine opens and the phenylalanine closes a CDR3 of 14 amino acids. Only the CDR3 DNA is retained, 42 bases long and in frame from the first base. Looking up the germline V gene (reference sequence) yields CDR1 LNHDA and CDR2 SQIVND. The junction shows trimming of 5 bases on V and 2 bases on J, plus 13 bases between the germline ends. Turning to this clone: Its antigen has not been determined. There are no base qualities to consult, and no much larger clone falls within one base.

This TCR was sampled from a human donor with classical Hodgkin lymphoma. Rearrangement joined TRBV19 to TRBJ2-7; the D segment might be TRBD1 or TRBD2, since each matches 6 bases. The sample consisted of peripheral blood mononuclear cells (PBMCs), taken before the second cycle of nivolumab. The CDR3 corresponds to CASSRRDITYEQYF. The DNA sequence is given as TGTGCCAGTAGTCGGCGGGACATAACCTACGAGCAGTACTTC.